This T cell receptor (beta chain) came from a study of OX40 agonist ivuxolimab in advanced cancers. Overall study context: Ivuxolimab, an agonistic anti-OX40 (CD134) antibody, was given to patients. Notes on the study in general: Some patients without response likewise showed low normalized clonal expansion. CD4+ and CD8+ blood T cells expanded clonally by week 6 at 0.1 to 3.0 mg/kg.

Measured with immunoSEQ multiplex PCR; TCRdb has only the in-frame clones, and not every one. The sample consists of tens of thousands of clones, 88% of them appearing once. Germline CDR1 reads LGHNA; CDR2 reads YNFKEQ. CDR3 length: 14 residues. The V end was cut by 2 bases, the J end by 5 bases, with 12 bases between. A note on this clone: Its antigen is not identified.

The chain uses TRBV4-2 and TRBJ1-1, with D possibly matching TRBD1 (6 bases). The sample consisted of CD4+ or CD8+ T cells sorted from blood, taken in a trial of the OX40 agonist ivuxolimab. The clonotype comes from an adult with an advanced solid tumor such as melanoma, head and neck, liver or kidney cancer. The CDR3 DNA reads TGTGCCAGCAGCCAACGGGGGCCGGGGACTGAAGCTTTCTTT. Encoded protein: CASSQRGPGTEAFF.